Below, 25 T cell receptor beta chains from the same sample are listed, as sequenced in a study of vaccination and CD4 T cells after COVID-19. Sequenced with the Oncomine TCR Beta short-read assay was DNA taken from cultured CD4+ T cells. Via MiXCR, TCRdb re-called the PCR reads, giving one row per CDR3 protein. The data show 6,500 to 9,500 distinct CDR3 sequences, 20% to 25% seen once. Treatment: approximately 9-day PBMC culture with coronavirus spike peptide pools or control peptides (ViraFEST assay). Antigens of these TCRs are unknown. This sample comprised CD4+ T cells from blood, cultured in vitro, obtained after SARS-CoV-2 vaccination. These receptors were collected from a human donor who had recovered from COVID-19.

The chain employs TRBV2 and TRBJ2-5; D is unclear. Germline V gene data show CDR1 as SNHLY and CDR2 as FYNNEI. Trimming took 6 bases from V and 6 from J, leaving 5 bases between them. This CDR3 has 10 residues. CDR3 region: CASRGKTQYF. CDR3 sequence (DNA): TGTGCCAGCAGGGGAAAGACCCAGTACTTC.

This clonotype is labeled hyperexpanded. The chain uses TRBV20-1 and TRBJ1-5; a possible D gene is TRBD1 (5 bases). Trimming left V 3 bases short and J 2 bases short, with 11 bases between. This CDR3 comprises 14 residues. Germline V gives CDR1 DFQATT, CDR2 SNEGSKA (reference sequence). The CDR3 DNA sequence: TGCAGTGCTAGTGCGGGGGATGGCAATCAGCCCCAGCATTTT. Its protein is CSASAGDGNQPQHF.

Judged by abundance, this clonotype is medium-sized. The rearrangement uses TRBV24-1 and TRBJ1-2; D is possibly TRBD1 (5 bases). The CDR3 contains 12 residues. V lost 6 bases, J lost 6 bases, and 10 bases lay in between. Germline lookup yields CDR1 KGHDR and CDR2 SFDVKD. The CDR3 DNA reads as TGTGCCACCAGTTGGGACGGAGATGGCTACACCTTC. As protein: CATSWDGDGYTF.

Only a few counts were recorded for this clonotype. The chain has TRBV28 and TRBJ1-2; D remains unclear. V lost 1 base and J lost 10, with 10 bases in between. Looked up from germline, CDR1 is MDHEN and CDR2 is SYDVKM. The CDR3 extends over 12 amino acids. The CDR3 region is CASSLSGRNYTF. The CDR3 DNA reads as TGTGCCAGCAGTTTATCCGGCAGAAACTACACCTTC.

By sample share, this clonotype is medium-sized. Here the CDR3 reads CASSYSSQQETQYF. The CDR3, as DNA: TGTGCCAGCAGTTATTCTTCCCAGCAAGAGACCCAGTACTTC. The chain employs TRBV6-9 and TRBJ2-5; D gene ambiguous. The CDR3 totals 14 residues. V lost 0 bases and J 2 bases, leaving 7 bases between the germline ends. Per germline, CDR1 MNHGY and CDR2 SVAAGI.

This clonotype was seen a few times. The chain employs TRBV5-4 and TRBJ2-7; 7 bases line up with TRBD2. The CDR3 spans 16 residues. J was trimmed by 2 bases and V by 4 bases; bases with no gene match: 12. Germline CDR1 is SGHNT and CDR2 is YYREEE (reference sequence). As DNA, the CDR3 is TGTGCCAGCAGCCTAGTACCCGGGACTATTCCCTACGAGCAGTACTTC. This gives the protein CASSLVPGTIPYEQYF.

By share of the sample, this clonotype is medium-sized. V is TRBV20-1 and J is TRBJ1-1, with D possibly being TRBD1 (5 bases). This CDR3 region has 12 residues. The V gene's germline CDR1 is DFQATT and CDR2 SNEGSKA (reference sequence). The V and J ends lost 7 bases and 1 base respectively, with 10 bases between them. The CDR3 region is CSVSGGNTEAFF. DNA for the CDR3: TGCAGTGTTAGCGGGGGGAACACTGAAGCTTTCTTT.

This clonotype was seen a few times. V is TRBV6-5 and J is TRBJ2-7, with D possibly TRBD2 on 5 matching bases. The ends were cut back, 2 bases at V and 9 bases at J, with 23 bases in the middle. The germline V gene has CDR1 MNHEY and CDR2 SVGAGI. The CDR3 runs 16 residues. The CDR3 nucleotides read TGTGCCAGCAGTTACGGGAGCTCAAACCTAAAATTGGGGCAGTACTTC. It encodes CASSYGSSNLKLGQYF.

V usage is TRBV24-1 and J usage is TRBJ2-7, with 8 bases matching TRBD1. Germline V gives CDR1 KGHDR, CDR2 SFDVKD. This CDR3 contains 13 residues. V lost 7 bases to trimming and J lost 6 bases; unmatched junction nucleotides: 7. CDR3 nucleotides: TGTGCCACCAGGGGCCAGGGGGCTTCCGAGCAGTACTTC. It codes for CATRGQGASEQYF.

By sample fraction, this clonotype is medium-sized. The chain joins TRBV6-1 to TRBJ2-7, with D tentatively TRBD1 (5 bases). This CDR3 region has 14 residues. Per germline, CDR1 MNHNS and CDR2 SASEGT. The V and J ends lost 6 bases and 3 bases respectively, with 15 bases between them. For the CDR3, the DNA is TGTGCCAGCAGCCCCACAGGCCCAAACTACGAGCAGTACTTC. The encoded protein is CASSPTGPNYEQYF.

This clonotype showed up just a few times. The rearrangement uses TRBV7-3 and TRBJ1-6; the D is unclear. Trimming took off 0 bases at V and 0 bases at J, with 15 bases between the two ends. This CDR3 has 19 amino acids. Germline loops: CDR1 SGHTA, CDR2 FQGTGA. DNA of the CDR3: TGTGCCAGCAGCTTAACCGGTTTGACCCGGAGCTCCTATAATTCACCCCTCCACTTT. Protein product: CASSLTGLTRSSYNSPLHF.

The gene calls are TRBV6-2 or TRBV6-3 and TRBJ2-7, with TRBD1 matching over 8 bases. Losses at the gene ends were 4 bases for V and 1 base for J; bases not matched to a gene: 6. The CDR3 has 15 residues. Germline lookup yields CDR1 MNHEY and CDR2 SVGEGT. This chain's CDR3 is CASSWTGPRSYEQYF. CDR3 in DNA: TGTGCCAGCAGTTGGACAGGGCCAAGGTCCTACGAGCAGTACTTC.

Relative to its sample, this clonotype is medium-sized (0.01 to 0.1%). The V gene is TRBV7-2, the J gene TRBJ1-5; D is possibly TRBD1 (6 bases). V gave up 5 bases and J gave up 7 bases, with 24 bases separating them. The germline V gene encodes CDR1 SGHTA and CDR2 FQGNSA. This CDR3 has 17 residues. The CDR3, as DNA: TGTGCCAGCAGCCATCACGGAGGGTCGGGAAGGGGGCAGCCCCAGCATTTT. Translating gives CASSHHGGSGRGQPQHF.

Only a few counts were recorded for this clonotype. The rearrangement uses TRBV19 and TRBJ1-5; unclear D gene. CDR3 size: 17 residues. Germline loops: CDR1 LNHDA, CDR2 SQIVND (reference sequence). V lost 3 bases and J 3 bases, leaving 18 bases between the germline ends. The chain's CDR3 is CASSIRSGREYNQPQHF. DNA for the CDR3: TGTGCCAGTAGTATTAGGTCGGGGAGGGAGTACAATCAGCCCCAGCATTTT.

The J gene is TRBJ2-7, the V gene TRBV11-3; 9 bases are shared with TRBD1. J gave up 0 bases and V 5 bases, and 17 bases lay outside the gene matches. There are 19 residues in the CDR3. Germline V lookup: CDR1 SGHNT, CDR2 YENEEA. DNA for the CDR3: TGTGCCAGCAGCGAAGGGGGGGCGTGGGGACAGGGAAACTCCTACGAGCAGTACTTC. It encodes CASSEGGAWGQGNSYEQYF.

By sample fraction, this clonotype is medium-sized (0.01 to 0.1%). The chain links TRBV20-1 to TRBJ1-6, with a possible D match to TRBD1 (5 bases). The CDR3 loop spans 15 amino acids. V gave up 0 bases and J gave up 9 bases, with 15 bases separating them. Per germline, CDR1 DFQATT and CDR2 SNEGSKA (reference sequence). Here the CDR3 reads CSARDPQGVGSPLHF. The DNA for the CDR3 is TGCAGTGCTAGAGATCCTCAGGGAGTGGGTTCACCCCTCCACTTT.

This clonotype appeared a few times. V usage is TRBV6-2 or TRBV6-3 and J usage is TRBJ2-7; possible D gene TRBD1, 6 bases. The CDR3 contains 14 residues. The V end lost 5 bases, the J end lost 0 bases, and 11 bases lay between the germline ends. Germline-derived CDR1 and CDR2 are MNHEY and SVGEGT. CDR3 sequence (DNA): TGTGCCAGCAGTACAGGGCCCCCCTCCTACGAGCAGTACTTC. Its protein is CASSTGPPSYEQYF.

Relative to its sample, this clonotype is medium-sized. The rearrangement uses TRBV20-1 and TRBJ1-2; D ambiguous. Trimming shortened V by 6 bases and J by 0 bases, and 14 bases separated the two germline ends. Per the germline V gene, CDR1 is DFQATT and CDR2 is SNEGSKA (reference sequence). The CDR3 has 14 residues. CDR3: CSALRQVTNYGYTF. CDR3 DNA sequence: TGCAGTGCCCTCCGGCAAGTTACTAACTATGGCTACACCTTC.

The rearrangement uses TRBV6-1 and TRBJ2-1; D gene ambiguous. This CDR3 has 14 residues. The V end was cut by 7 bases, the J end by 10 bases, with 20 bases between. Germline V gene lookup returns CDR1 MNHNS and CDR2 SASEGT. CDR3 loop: CASTPPARPGEQFF. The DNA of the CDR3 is TGTGCCAGCACCCCCCCGGCCCGGCCTGGGGAGCAGTTCTTC.

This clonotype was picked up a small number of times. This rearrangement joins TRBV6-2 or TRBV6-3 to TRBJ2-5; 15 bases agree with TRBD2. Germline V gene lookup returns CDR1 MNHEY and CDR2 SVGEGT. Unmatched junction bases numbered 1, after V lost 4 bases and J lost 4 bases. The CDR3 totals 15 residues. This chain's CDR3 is CASSWTSGGAETQYF. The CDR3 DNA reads TGTGCCAGCAGTTGGACTAGCGGGGGGGCAGAGACCCAGTACTTC.

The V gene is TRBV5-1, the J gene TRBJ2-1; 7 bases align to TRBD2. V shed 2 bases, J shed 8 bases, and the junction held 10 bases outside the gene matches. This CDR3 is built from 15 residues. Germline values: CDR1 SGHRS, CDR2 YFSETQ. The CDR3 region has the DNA TGCGCCAGCAGCTTTGGGGCGGGAGTAAACTATGAGCAGTTCTTC. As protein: CASSFGAGVNYEQFF.

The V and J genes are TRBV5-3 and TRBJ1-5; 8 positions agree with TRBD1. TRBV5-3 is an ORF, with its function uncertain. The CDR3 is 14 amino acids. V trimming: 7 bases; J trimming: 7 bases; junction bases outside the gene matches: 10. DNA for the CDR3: TGTGCCAGAGAACCTCAGGGGGCAGGACAGCCCCAGCATTTT. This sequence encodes CAREPQGAGQPQHF.

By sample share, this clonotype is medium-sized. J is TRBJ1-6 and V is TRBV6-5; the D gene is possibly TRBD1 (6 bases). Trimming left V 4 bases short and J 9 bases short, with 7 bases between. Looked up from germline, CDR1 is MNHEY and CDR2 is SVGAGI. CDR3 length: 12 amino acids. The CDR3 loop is CASSSQGSPLHF. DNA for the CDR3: TGTGCCAGCAGTTCACAGGGTTCACCCCTCCACTTT.

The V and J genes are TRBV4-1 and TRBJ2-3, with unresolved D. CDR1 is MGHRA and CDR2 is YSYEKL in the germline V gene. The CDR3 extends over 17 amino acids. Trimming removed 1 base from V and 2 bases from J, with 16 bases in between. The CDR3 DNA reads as TGCGCCAGCAGCCAAGTTACGATCAGCGCCTTCACAGATACGCAGTATTTT. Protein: CASSQVTISAFTDTQYF.

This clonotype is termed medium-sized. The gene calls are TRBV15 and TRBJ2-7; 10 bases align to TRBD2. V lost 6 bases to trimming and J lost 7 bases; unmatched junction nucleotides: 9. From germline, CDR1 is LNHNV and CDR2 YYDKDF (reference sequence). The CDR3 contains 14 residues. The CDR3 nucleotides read TGTGCCACCAGAAGACTAGCGGGCGCGCGGGAGCAGTACTTC. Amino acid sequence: CATRRLAGAREQYF.